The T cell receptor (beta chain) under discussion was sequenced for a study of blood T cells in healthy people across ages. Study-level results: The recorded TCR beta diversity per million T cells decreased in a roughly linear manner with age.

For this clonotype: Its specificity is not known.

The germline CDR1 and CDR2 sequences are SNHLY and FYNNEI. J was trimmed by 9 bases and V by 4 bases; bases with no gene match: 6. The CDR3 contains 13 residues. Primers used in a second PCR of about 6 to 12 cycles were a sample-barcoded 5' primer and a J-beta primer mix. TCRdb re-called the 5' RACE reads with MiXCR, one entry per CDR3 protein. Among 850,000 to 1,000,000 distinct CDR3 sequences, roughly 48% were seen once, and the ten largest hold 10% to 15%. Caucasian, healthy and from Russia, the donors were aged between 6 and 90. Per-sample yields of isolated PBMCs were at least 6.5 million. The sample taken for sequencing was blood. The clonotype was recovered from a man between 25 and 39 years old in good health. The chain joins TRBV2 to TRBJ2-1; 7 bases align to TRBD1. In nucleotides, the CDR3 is TGTGCCAGCAGTGGGACCAGGGGGTCTGAGCAGTTCTTC. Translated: CASSGTRGSEQFF.